The T cell receptor (beta chain) under discussion was sequenced for a study of Ad26.COV2.S vaccination and SARS-CoV-2 variants (dated by TCRdb to about 2021). A note on the overall study: Donors in the vaccine arm were drawn from COV1001, a phase I-IIa trial of Ad26.COV2.S in healthy adults that was multicentre, randomized, double-blind and placebo-controlled. Dosing of Ad26.COV2.S was intramuscular, at either 5x10^10 or 1x10^11 viral particles, delivered as one shot or as two shots spaced 56 days apart. Participants in the trial were split at random into five groups of five each, receiving low-dose or high-dose Ad26.COV2.S once or twice, or else placebo on both occasions. TCRbeta repertoire sequencing served as the tool for gauging how specific and how broad the SARS-CoV-2-reactive T cell receptors were following Ad26.COV2.S vaccination. The TCR-sequenced set comprised about 32 samples: some 20 Ad26.COV2.S vaccine recipients, 5 placebo recipients and 8 SARS-CoV-2 convalescent individuals. Throughout the experiments and outcome assessment, investigators stayed blinded to trial group allocation.

Here is what the overall study found, with its caveats: The study was not powered to compare responses between vaccine doses or regimens. The authors noted that total T cell responses may have been underestimated by the TCR breadth and depth analyses. Substantial breadth of spike-specific CD8+ and CD4+ T cell responses was reported after vaccination. Non-spike TCR breadth was comparable between vaccine and placebo recipients, consistent with the vaccine containing only spike. Spike-specific TCR breadth was higher in Ad26.COV2.S recipients than in placebo recipients (P = 0.0014).

About this clone itself: This receptor's antigen is unknown. Base qualities are not recorded, but no much larger clone differs from it by a single base.

Trimming removed 4 bases from V and 4 bases from J; the gene matches leave 7 bases unexplained. The CDR3 has 15 amino acids, counting the end cysteine and phenylalanine. This entry keeps only the CDR3 DNA: 45 bases, framed from base 1. The germline V gene supplies CDR1 ENHRY and CDR2 SYGVKD. TCRbeta CDR3 regions were sequenced with the immunoSEQ Assay. After extraction, genomic DNA underwent amplification by bias-controlled multiplex PCR, followed by high-throughput sequencing. The published analysis was carried out like this. To quantify the absolute abundance of each unique TCRbeta CDR3 region, sequences were collapsed and filtered. T cell fraction was estimated by normalization of TCRbeta template counts to usable DNA, with usable DNA being measured through amplification of reference genes present in all nucleated cells. Repertoire TCRs were annotated as SARS-CoV-2-specific when V gene, CDR3 amino acid sequence and J gene were exactly matched to a known reactive TCR set. The reference SARS-CoV-2 TCR set was obtained from MIRA and was filtered for enrichment in COVID-19-positive ImmuneCODE repertoires, whereby public or cross-reactive TCRs were removed. Drawing on the MIRA antigens, annotated TCRs were analysed further at the level of specific ORF or position within ORF. Breadth was defined as annotated unique rearrangements over total unique productive rearrangements; depth was the summed frequency of those rearrangements. Group comparisons of TCR breadth used two-sided Wilcoxon rank-sum tests. TCRdb holds this immuneACCESS table with in-frame rearrangements only. Some clones are missing; in checked studies, unresolved V genes explain under half, and the rest has no known cause. V and J calls and clone size are copied from that table; D and trimming were computed from the DNA. The sample table contains about 430,000 clones; only one count was recorded for over 75% of them. The top ten constitute 12% of the sample.

Reading the label with the study, this specimen's treatment or condition is: 19 received Ad26.COV2.S at low or high dose, single or two shots; about 5 received placebo; per-sample allocation not given. For vaccine and placebo recipients, repertoires were sequenced using samples collected on day 63 after the first injection. In Cohort 1b, around 23 adults aged 18-55 years were enrolled at a single site in Boston, USA, between 29 July and 7 August 2020. Ad26.COV2.S was a replication-incompetent adenovirus type 26 vector that expressed a prefusion-stabilized SARS-CoV-2 spike protein derived from the original Wuhan strain.

Sequencing used peripheral blood, obtained in a trial of Ad26.COV2.S vaccine versus placebo. This sequence originates from a person between 18 and 65 years old who received the Ad26.COV2.S COVID-19 vaccine or a placebo. The chain employs TRBV10-3 and TRBJ1-5, with 7 junctional bases fitting TRBD1. The nucleotide sequence is given as TGTGCCATCAGTGTCCACGGGACAGAGAATCAGCCCCAGCATTTT. The resulting protein is CAISVHGTENQPQHF.